The 6 T cell receptor beta chains below were found in one sample sequenced in a study of blood T cells in healthy people across ages. Combining a sample-barcoded 5' primer with a J-beta primer mix, a second PCR ran for about 7 to 11 cycles. One entry per CDR3 protein, called by TCRdb with MiXCR from the 5' RACE reads. The sample includes 1.5 million to 2 million distinct CDR3 sequences, about 28% of them seen just once. What was sequenced was blood. These receptor sequences come from a woman between 25 and 40 years old in good health.

This clonotype appeared a few times. The chain uses TRBV20-1 and TRBJ1-2; perhaps TRBD1 as D (6 bases). V was pared by 3 bases and J by 6 bases, with 11 bases between. Germline assignment: CDR1 DFQATT and CDR2 SNEGSKA (reference sequence). This CDR3 comprises 12 residues. The CDR3 bases are TGCAGTGCTAGCCGGGACATCGATGGCTACACCTTC. Protein product: CSASRDIDGYTF.

This chain joins TRBV5-1 and TRBJ2-4, with D hard to call. CDR3 size: 14 residues. Between the trimmed V and J ends, which lost 5 bases and 2 bases, there was a span of 11 bases. CDR1 is SGHRS, CDR2 YFSETQ, per germline. The CDR3 loop reads CASRDLRSKNIQYF. The DNA for the CDR3 is TGCGCCAGCAGGGACCTTAGGTCCAAAAACATTCAGTACTTC.

This clonotype was recorded a few times. The chain links TRBV5-1 to TRBJ2-3; 16 bases are a match to TRBD2. This CDR3 is built from 17 residues. Germline values: CDR1 SGHRS, CDR2 YFSETQ. V lost 3 bases to trimming and J lost 4 bases; unmatched junction nucleotides: 5. CDR3: CASSSGTSGGASDTQYF. In DNA form, the CDR3 reads TGCGCCAGCAGCTCCGGGACTAGCGGGGGGGCCTCAGATACGCAGTATTTT.

V usage is TRBV5-1 and J usage is TRBJ2-1; 11 bases agree with TRBD2. CDR1 and CDR2 (germline): SGHRS, YFSETQ. The CDR3 covers 14 residues. Losses at the gene ends were 4 bases for V and 9 bases for J; bases not matched to a gene: 6. The DNA for the CDR3 is TGCGCCAGCAGCGTAGCGGGGGGGCCAGGTGAGCAGTTCTTC. Its translation is CASSVAGGPGEQFF.

This clonotype was seen only a few times. Just one base apart from a much larger clone, this may be a read error. The chain has TRBV29-1 and TRBJ2-5; 9 nucleotides agree with TRBD2. The J call is doubtful: the DNA matches TRBJ2-7 better. Germline values: CDR1 SQVTM, CDR2 ANQGSEA. This CDR3 contains 14 residues. DNA for the CDR3: TGCGGCGCCATTCTAGCGGGAAGGAGGAACGAGCAGTACTTC. As protein: CGAILAGRRNEQYF.

The chain carries TRBV27 and TRBJ2-1; TRBD2 is a possible D gene (5 bases). The V gene's germline CDR1 is MNHEY and CDR2 SMNVEV (reference sequence). V was clipped by 3 bases and J by 7 bases, with 16 bases between them. The CDR3 is 15 amino acids. DNA of the CDR3: TGTGCCAGCAGTTTTTCCCGGGGTTCGGGGAATGAGCAGTTCTTC. Its translation is CASSFSRGSGNEQFF.